The clone carrying this T cell receptor (beta chain) was seen more than once but under ten times. Its antigen remains unidentified. Trimming shortened V by 4 bases and J by 7 bases, and 11 bases separated the two germline ends. This CDR3 is 13 amino acids long. Germline V gene sequence: CDR1 LNHDA, CDR2 SQIVND (reference sequence). PCR amplification relied on 60 Vbeta primers (plus 13 Jbeta primers). The data were produced by immunoSEQ multiplex PCR, yet TCRdb's version contains in-frame clones alone and is incomplete. This sample carries some 120,000 clones, roughly 73% of them seen once, and the ten largest clones take roughly 0.9%. This sample is drawn from a study of cytomegalovirus exposure and HLA in healthy donors. Study results and limitations: Some TCR beta chains (around 160 of them) were listed as cytomegalovirus-associated.

The sequence derives from a young woman in good health and CMV-seronegative. The V call is TRBV19, the J call TRBJ1-3; possibly TRBD1 for D (6 bases). The material sequenced was PBMCs. CDR3 protein: CASSTTGMNTIYF. The CDR3 DNA is TGTGCCAGTAGTACCACAGGGATGAACACCATATATTTT.